These 3 T cell receptor beta chains came from one sample sequenced in a study of cytomegalovirus exposure and HLA in healthy donors. Primers for the PCR totalled 60 Vbeta and 13 Jbeta. The table came from immunoSEQ multiplex PCR; TCRdb's copy has only in-frame clones and leaves some out. The table has some 170,000 clones, just over 75% seen once. The specimen sequenced was PBMCs. The receptors stem from a woman aged 40 to 49 in good health and CMV-seronegative.

This clone showed up just once. The DNA for the CDR3 is TGTGCCAGCAGCCCCAGGCCCCTCGGGACAGGTGGGAACGAGCAGTACTTC. As protein: CASSPRPLGTGGNEQYF. The chain is built from TRBV7-3 and TRBJ2-7; 8 bases line up with TRBD1. The CDR3 has 17 residues. Germline V gene lookup returns CDR1 SGHTA and CDR2 FQGTGA. The V segment lost 5 bases and the J segment 5 bases; nucleotides outside the gene matches: 17.

The chain is built from TRBV2 and TRBJ2-1; 7 bases map to TRBD1. Per the germline V gene, CDR1 is SNHLY and CDR2 is FYNNEI. The junction had 6 bases not matched to a gene; V was cut back by 10 bases and J by 9 bases. The CDR3 totals 11 residues. CDR3 sequence: CATGQSGEQFF. DNA for the CDR3: TGTGCCACGGGACAGTCGGGTGAGCAGTTCTTC.

This clone has just a few counts. V gene TRBV5-1 combines with J gene TRBJ2-1; 9 nucleotides agree with TRBD2. V dropped 0 bases and J dropped 2; count of bases not matched to a gene: 3. In germline, CDR1 is SGHRS, CDR2 YFSETQ. The CDR3 has 16 residues. The CDR3 bases are TGCGCCAGCAGCTTGGTCGGCGGGAGGGCCTACAATGAGCAGTTCTTC. Its translation is CASSLVGGRAYNEQFF.